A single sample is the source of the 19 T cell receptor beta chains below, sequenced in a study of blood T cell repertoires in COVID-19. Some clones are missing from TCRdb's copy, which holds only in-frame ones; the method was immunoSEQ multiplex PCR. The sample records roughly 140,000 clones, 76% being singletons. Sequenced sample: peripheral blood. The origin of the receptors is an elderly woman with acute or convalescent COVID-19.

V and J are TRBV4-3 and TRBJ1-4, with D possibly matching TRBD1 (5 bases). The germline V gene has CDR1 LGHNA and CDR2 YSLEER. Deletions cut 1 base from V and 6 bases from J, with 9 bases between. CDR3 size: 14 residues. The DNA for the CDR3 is TGCGCCAGCAGCCAAGCTGACAGTTATGAAAAACTGTTTTTT. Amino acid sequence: CASSQADSYEKLFF.

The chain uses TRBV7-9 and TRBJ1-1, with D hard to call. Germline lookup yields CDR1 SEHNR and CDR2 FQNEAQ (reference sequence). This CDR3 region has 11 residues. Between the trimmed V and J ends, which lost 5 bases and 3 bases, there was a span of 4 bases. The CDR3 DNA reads TGTGCCAGCAGCCAGGACACTGAAGCTTTCTTT. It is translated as CASSQDTEAFF.

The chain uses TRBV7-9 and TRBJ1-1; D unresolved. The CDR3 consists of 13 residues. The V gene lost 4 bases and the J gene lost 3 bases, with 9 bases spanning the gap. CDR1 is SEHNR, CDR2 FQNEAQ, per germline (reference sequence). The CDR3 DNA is TGTGCCAGCAGCTCTCGTCGGGACACTGAAGCTTTCTTT. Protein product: CASSSRRDTEAFF.

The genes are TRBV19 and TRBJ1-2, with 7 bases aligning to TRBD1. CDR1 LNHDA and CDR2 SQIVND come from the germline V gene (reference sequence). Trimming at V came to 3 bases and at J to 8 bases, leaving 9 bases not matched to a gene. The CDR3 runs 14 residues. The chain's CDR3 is CASSIRQGEYGYTF. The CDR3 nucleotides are TGTGCCAGTAGTATTCGCCAGGGGGAGTACGGCTACACCTTC.

CDR3 in DNA: TGTGCCAGCAGCCCGTTCTATCAGCCCCAGCATTTT. Translation gives CASSPFYQPQHF. The chain uses TRBV7-8 and TRBJ1-5; D is uncertain. The germline V and J ends were trimmed by 5 bases and 5 bases, with 7 bases remaining between them. Germline loops: CDR1 SGHVS, CDR2 FQNEAQ. The CDR3 is made up of 12 amino acids.

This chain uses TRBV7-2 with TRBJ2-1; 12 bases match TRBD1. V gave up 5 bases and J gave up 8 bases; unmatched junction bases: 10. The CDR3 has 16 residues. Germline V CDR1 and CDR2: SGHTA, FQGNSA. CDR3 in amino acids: CASSRQIGTGGYEQFF. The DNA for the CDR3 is TGTGCCAGCAGCCGCCAGATCGGGACAGGGGGCTATGAGCAGTTCTTC.

The CDR3 region has the DNA TGTGCCAGCAGTGATGGAGGCTCTAACTATGGCTACACCTTC. Residues: CASSDGGSNYGYTF. The V gene is TRBV2, the J gene TRBJ1-2, with D uncertain. Germline V CDR1 and CDR2: SNHLY, FYNNEI. The CDR3 loop spans 14 amino acids. Trimming removed 3 bases at V and 0 bases at J, with 8 bases between.

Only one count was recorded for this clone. CDR3 sequence reads: CASSQGDRSYGNTIYF. In DNA form, the CDR3 reads TGTGCCAGCAGCCAGGGGGACAGGTCTTATGGAAACACCATATATTTT. The V and J genes are TRBV4-2 and TRBJ1-3; the match to TRBD1 covers 8 bases. Germline V CDR1 and CDR2: LGHNA, YNFKEQ. V lost 3 bases, J lost 3 bases, and 7 bases stayed unmatched. There are 16 residues in the CDR3.

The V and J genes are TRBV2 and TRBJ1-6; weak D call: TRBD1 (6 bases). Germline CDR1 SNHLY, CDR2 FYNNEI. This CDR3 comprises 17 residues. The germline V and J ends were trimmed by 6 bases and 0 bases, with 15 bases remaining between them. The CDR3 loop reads CASRPIGTPSYNSPLHF. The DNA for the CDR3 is TGTGCCAGCAGACCCATCGGGACACCCTCCTATAATTCACCCCTCCACTTT.

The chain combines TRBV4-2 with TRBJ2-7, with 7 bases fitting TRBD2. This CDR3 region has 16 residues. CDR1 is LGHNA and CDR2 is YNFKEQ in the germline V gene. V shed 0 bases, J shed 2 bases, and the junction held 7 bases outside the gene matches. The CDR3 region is CASSQEALAEPYEQYF. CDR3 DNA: TGTGCCAGCAGCCAAGAAGCGCTAGCGGAACCCTACGAGCAGTACTTC.

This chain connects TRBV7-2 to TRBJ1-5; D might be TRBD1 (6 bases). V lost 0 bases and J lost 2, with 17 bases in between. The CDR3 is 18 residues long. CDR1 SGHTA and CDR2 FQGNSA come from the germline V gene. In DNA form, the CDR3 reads TGTGCCAGCAGCTTAGCGGGGGGGCCAGGGTACGGCAATCAGCCCCAGCATTTT. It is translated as CASSLAGGPGYGNQPQHF.

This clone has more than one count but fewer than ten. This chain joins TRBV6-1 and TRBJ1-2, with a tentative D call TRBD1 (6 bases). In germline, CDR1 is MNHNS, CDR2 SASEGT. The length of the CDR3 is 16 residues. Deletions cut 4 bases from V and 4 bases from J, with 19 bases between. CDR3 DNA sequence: TGTGCCAGCAGTGGAGGGGGACCAGACTCGGGCTATGGCTACACCTTC. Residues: CASSGGGPDSGYGYTF.

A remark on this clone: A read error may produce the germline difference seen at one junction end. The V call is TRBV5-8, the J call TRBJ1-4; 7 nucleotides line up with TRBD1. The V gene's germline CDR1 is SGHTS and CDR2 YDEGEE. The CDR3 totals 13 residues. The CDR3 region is CASSRIVDGTADF. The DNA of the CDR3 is TGTGCCAGCAGCCGTATCGTCGACGGGACAGCGGATTTT.

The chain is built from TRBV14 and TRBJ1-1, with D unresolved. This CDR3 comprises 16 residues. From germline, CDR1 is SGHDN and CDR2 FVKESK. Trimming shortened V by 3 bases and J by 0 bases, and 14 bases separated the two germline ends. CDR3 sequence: CASSHYRVPMNTEAFF. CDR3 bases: TGTGCCAGCAGCCATTACCGGGTCCCAATGAACACTGAAGCTTTCTTT.

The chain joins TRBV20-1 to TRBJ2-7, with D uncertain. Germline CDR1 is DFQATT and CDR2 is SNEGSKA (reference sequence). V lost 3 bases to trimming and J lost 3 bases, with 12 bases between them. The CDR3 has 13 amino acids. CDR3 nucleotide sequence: TGCAGTGCTAGTGTTCTAGGAATCTACGAGCAGTACTTC. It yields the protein CSASVLGIYEQYF.

For the CDR3, the DNA is TGCGCCAGCAGCTGGACATCGGGACAGCTTAATTCACCCCTCCACTTT. Its protein product is CASSWTSGQLNSPLHF. The chain joins TRBV5-1 to TRBJ1-6; TRBD1 aligns across 7 bases. The V gene end was trimmed by 3 bases and the J gene end by 6 bases; junction bases not matched to a gene: 9. Per germline, CDR1 SGHRS and CDR2 YFSETQ. The CDR3 covers 16 residues.

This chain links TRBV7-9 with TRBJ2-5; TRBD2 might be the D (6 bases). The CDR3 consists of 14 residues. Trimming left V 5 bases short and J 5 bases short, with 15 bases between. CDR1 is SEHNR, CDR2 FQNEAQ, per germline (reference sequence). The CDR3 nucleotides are TGTGCCAGCAGCATGACTGGGGGAGGCGAGACCCAGTACTTC. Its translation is CASSMTGGGETQYF.

The CDR3 sequence: CASSQDSESGYEQYF. As DNA, the CDR3 is TGCGCCAGCAGCCAAGATTCTGAATCGGGCTACGAGCAGTACTTC. The chain has TRBV4-1 and TRBJ2-7; D uncertain. V lost 0 bases, J lost 3 bases, and 12 bases lay in between. Germline V CDR1 and CDR2: MGHRA, YSYEKL. CDR3 size: 15 residues.

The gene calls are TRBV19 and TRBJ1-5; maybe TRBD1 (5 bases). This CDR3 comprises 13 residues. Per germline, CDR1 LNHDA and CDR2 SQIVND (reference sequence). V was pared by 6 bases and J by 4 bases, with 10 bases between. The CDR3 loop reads CASRLGGNQPQHF. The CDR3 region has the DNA TGTGCCAGTAGGCTGGGGGGTAATCAGCCCCAGCATTTT. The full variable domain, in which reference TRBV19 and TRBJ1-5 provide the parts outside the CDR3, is DGGITQSPKYLFRKEGQNVTLSCEQNLNHDAMYWYRQDPGQGLRLIYYSQIVNDFQKGDIAEGYSVSREKKESFPLTVTSAQKNPTAFYLCASRLGGNQPQHFGDGTRLSIL.